The sequence of this T cell receptor beta chain was determined in a study of cytomegalovirus exposure and HLA in healthy donors. Study-wide background: Earlier, 150 million to 200 million T cells were analyzed, and more than 100 million unique TCR beta sequences were found among them. From donors who were HLA-typed, an early data release held 75 million to 85 million unique TCRs.

CDR3 length: 13 amino acids. Germline V gives CDR1 MNHNY, CDR2 SVGAGI (reference sequence). Trimming shortened V by 8 bases and J by 1 base, and 12 bases separated the two germline ends. The PCR was carried out with 60 Vbeta primers and 13 Jbeta primers. Repertoires were generated with immunoSEQ multiplex PCR, while TCRdb's copy carries only in-frame clones and drops some. The table has more than 90,000 clones, approximately 74% seen once. This clone turned up a few times. Its specificity is unknown. Study-level findings and limits: A cluster of highly shared sequence variants was likely a sequencing artifact. Excluded: some indistinguishable V segments such as TRBV6-2 and TRBV6-3.

Sequenced sample: PBMCs. The source of this sequence is a woman aged 40 to 50 in good health and CMV-seronegative. The chain uses TRBV6-6 and TRBJ2-7, with D possibly TRBD1 on 5 matching bases. The CDR3 bases are TGTGCCAGCCAAGGGGCGAGGTCCTACGAGCAGTACTTC. Amino acids: CASQGARSYEQYF.